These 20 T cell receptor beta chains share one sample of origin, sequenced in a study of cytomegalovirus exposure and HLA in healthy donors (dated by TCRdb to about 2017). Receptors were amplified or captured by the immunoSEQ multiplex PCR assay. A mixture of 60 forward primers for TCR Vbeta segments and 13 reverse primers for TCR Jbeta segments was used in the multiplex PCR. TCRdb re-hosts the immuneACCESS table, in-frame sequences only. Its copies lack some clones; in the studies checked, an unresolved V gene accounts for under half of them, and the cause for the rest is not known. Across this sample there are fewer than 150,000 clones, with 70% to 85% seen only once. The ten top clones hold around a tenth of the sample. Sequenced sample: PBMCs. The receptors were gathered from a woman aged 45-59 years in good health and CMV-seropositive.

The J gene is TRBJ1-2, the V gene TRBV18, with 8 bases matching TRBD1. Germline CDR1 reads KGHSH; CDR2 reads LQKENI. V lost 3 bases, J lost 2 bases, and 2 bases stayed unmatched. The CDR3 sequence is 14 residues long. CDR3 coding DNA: TGTGCCAGCTCACCGACAGGGGACAACTATGGCTACACCTTC. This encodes CASSPTGDNYGYTF.

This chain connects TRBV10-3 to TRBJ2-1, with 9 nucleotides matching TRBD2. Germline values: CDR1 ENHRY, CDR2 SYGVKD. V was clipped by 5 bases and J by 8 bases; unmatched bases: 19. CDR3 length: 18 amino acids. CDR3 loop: CAISNRPPQGLAGYEQFF. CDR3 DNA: TGTGCCATCAGTAACCGACCCCCTCAGGGACTAGCAGGATATGAGCAGTTCTTC.

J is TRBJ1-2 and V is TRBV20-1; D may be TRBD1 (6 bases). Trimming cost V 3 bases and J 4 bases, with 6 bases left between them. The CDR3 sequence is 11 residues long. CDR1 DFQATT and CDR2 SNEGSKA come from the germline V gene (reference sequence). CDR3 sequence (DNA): TGCAGTGCTAGGGACAGCTATGGCTACACCTTC. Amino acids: CSARDSYGYTF.

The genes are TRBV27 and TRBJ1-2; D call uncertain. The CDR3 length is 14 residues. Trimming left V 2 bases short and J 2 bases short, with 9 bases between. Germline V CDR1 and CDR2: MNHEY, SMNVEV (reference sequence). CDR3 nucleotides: TGTGCCAGCAGTTTAAGCCCGCTAAACTATGGCTACACCTTC. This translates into CASSLSPLNYGYTF.

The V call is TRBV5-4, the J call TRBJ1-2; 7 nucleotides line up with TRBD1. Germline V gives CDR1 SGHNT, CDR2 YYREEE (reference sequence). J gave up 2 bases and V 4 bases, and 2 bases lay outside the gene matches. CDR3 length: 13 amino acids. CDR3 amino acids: CASSPDRNYGYTF. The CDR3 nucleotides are TGTGCCAGCAGCCCGGACAGGAACTATGGCTACACCTTC.

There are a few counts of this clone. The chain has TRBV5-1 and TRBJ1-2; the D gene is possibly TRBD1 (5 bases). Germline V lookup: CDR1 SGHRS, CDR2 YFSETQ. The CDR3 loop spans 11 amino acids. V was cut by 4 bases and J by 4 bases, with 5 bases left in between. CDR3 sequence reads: CASSQGYGYTF. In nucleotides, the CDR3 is TGCGCCAGCAGCCAGGGCTATGGCTACACCTTC.

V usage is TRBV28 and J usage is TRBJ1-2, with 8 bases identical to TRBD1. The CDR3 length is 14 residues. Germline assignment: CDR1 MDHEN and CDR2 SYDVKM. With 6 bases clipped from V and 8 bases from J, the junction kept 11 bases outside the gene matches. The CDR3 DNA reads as TGTGCCAGCAGCGTTCTGCCGGGACAGGAGGGCTACACCTTC. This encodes CASSVLPGQEGYTF.

CDR3 residues: CASSLTTGSTEAFF. The CDR3 bases are TGTGCCAGCAGCTTAACCACAGGGAGCACTGAAGCTTTCTTT. This sequence joins TRBV7-9 and TRBJ1-1; tentatively, D is TRBD1 (6 bases). Trimming removed 2 bases from V and 4 bases from J, with 11 bases in between. Germline V CDR1 and CDR2: SEHNR, FQNEAQ (reference sequence). This CDR3 comprises 14 residues.

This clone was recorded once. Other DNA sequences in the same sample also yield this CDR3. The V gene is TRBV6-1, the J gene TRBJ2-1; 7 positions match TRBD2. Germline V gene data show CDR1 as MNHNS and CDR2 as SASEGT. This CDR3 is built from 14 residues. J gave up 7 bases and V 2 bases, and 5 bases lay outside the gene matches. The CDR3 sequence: CASSERWGGNEQFF. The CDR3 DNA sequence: TGTGCCAGCAGTGAACGCTGGGGGGGGAATGAGCAGTTCTTC.

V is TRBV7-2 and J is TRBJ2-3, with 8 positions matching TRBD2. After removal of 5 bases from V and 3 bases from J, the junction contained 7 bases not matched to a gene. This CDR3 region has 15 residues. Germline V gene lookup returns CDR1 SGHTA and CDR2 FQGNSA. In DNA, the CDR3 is TGTGCCAGCAGCACTCCACGGGGGGGAACAGATACGCAGTATTTT. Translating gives CASSTPRGGTDTQYF. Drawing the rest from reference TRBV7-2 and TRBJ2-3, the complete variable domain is GAGVSQSPSNKVTEKGKDVELRCDPISGHTALYWYRQSLGQGLEFLIYFQGNSAPDKSGLPSDRFSAERTGGSVSTLTIQRTQQEDSAVYLCASSTPRGGTDTQYFGPGTRLTVL.

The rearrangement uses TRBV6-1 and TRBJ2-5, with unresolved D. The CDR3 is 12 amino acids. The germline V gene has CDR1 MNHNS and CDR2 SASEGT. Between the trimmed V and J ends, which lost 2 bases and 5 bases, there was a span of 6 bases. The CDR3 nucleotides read TGTGCCAGCAGTGAATCCGAGGAGACCCAGTACTTC. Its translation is CASSESEETQYF.

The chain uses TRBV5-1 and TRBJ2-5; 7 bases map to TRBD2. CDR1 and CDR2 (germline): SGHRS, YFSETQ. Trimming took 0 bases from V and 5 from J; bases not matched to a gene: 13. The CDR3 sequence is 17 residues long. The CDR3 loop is CASSLVPGLTERETQYF. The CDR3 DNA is TGCGCCAGCAGCTTGGTGCCGGGACTAACAGAACGGGAGACCCAGTACTTC.

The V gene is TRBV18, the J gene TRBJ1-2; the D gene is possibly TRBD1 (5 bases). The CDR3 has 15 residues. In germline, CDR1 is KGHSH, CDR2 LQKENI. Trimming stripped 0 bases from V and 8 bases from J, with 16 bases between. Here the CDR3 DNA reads TGTGCCAGCTCACCACCGAGCGGGACGGGACCGGGCTACACCTTC. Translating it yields CASSPPSGTGPGYTF.

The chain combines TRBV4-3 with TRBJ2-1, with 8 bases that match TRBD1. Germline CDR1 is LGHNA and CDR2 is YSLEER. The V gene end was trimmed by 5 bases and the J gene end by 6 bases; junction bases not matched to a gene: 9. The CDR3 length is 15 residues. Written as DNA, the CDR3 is TGCGCCAGCAGCGACTCGGACAGGGTTAGCAATGAGCAGTTCTTC. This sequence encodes CASSDSDRVSNEQFF.

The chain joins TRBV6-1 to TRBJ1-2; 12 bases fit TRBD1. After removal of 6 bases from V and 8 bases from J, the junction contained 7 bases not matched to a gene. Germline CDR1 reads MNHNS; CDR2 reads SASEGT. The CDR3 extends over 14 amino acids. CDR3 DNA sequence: TGTGCCAGCAGATCGGGACAGGGGGCGGGGGGCTACACCTTC. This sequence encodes CASRSGQGAGGYTF.

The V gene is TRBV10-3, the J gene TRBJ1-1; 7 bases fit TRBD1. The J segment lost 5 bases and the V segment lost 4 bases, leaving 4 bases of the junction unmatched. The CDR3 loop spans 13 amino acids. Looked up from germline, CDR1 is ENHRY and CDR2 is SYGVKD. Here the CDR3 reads CAISAEQGTEAFF. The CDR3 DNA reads TGTGCCATCAGTGCGGAACAGGGGACTGAAGCTTTCTTT.

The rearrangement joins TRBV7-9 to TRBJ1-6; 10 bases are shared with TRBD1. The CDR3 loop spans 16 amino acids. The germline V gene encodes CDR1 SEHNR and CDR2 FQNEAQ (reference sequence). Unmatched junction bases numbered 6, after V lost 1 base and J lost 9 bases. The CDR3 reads CASSLGSGTGASPLHF. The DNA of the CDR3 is TGTGCCAGCAGCTTAGGATCCGGGACAGGGGCTTCACCCCTCCACTTT.

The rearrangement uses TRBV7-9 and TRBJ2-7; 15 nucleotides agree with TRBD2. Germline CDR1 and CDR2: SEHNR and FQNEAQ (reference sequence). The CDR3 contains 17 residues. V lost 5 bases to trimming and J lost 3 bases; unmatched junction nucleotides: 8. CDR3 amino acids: CASSTGTSGGLGYEQYF. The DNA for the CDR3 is TGTGCCAGCAGCACAGGGACTAGCGGGGGGCTGGGCTACGAGCAGTACTTC.

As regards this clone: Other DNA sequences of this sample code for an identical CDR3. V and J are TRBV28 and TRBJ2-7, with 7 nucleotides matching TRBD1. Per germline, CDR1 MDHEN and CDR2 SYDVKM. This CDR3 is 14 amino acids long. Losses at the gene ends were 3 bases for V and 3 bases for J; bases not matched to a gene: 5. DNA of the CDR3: TGTGCCAGCAGTTTCTGGGACAGCGACTACGAGCAGTACTTC. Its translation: CASSFWDSDYEQYF. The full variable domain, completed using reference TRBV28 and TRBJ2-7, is DVKVTQSSRYLVKRTGEKVFLECVQDMDHENMFWYRQDPGLGLRLIYFSYDVKMKEKGDIPEGYSVSREKKERFSLILESASTNQTSMYLCASSFWDSDYEQYFGPGTRLTVT.

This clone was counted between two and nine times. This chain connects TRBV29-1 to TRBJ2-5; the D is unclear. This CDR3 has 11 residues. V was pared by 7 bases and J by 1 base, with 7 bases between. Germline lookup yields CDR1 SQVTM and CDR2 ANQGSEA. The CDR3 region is CSAGTQETQYF. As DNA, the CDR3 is TGCAGCGCCGGTACCCAAGAGACCCAGTACTTC.